This T cell receptor (beta chain) was recorded in a study of cytomegalovirus exposure and HLA in healthy donors. CDR1 is LGHNA, CDR2 YNFKEQ, per germline. The CDR3 consists of 16 residues. J lost 4 bases, V lost 0 bases, and 6 bases had no gene match. This clone was seen a single time. What it binds is not known. Broader study findings: Confirmation was obtained in vitro that three CMV-associated chains are specific for CMV antigens.

Here immunoSEQ multiplex PCR was the method, and the copy in TCRdb shows in-frame clones only, minus some. In the table there are some 150,000 clones, 70% to 90% of which are singletons. Source material: PBMCs. The receptor was isolated from a man aged 18-30 years in good health and CMV-seropositive. The J gene is TRBJ2-3, the V gene TRBV4-2, with 8 bases lining up with TRBD2. Written as DNA, the CDR3 is TGTGCCAGCAGCCAAGATCAGCTGCGGGGGGCAGATACGCAGTATTTT. It encodes CASSQDQLRGADTQYF.